This TCR beta chain stems from a study of CXCR3-negative and CXCR3-positive naive CD8 T cells (dated by TCRdb to the late 2010s). Describing the broader study: Roughly 150 million TRB reads were obtained in total, roughly 1.5 +/- 0.3 million reads per library. The TRBV-TRBJ cluster analysis covered naive subsets from about 5 donors and memory cells from 3 donors. The diversity and physicochemical repertoire analyses included 11 donors pooled from two independent experiments. Paper-wide results and their limitations: Naive CXCR3-negative and CXCR3-positive cells from the same donor showed similar TRBV-TRBJ usage, whereas memory cells showed distinct patterns. Surface CD5, linked to self-reactivity in mice, was comparable between naive subsets; TCR interaction strength was therefore also inferred from TRB CDR3 physicochemical properties. Both naive subsets had comparably high repertoire diversity, while memory CD8+ T cells had much lower repertoire diversity. Because CXCR3 expression was partially decreased after cryopreservation, freshly isolated PBMCs were used for most assays.

Each CD8+ T cell subset was flow-sorted in triplicate, with fewer than 350,000 cells per subset placed directly into RLT lysis buffer. Standard density gradient centrifugation was used to isolate peripheral blood mononuclear cells from buffy coats. An RNeasy Mini Kit was used to extract total RNA from the sorted cells. Turning to this clonotype: What antigen it recognizes has not been identified.

Taken from the germline V gene (reference sequence), the CDR1 and CDR2 loops are DFQATT and SNEGSKA. From the cysteine up to the phenylalanine, the CDR3 has a length of 14 residues. No DNA is listed. The sequencer was a NextSeq 550. The Human TCR Profiling Kit (MiLaboratory) was used to make UMI-labeled 5' RACE TRB cDNA libraries. The full amount of extracted RNA was used for cDNA synthesis, and the full amount of resulting cDNA was used for PCR amplification. Libraries were prepared in parallel with an identical number of PCR cycles. The study's processing was this. About 52,000 +/- 9,100 unique UMI-labeled TRB cDNA molecules per library were extracted with MIGEC and MiXCR, with at least two reads per UMI required. Each library averaged roughly 40,000 +/- 10,000 functional in-frame TRB CDR3 nucleotide clonotypes without stop codons. After each sample was downsampled to 5000 UMI-labeled TRB molecules, VDJtools was used to calculate diversity metrics such as normalized Shannon-Wiener and Chao1. Clonotype-size-weighted physicochemical properties of the central five CDR3 residues (interaction energy, strength, volume and Kidera factor 4) were computed in VDJtools. Based on TCRdb reprocessing of the reads, there is one entry per CDR3 protein sequence, and DNA is missing. The V and J calls, along with clone size, are taken from TCRdb and not from the paper's own processing. The sample table records 55,000 to 70,000 distinct CDR3 sequences. The top ten hold 20% to 25% of the sample.

The TCR sequence derives from a human donor in good health. Some clones in this sample may be carry-over from other donors' samples. Sequencing was performed on memory CD8+ T cells from blood. The sample's cell subset or site, from its label and the paper: conventional CD8+ memory T cells (TMEM), sorted as controls. The chain was built from TRBV20-1 and TRBJ2-7; the TRBD1 assignment by TCRdb is unverifiable without DNA. The CDR3 region: CSARVPGLGYEQYF.